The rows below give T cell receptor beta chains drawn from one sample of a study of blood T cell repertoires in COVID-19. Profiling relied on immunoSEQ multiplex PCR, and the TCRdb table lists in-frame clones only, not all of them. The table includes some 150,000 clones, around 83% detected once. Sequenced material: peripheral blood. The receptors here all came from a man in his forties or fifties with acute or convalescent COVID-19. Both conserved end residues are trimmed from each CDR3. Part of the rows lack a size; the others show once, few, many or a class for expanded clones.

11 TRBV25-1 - ASSLDRSYEQY
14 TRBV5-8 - ASSFRLTDPNQPQH
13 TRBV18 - ASSQQGRGTGELF
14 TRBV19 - ASSIFLGLVTDTQY
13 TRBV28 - ASSSLRRGVSPLH
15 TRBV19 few ASSDDPGPSYNSPLH
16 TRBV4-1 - ASSQDGGQPFFTDTQY
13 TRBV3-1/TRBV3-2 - ASSPPSGGGYEQF
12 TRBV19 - ASAFGQSNTEAF
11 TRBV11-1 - ASSSYSNTEAF
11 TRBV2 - ASSEVGVGEQF
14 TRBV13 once ASSSDPVTGSSGYT
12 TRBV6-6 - ASLPQGTISGYT
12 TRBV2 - ASALRSLNTEAF
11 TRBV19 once ASSIGQGQKQY
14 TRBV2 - ASSKEQGSYNSPLH
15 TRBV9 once ASSASRQVGTYNEQF
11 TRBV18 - ASSSDTENIQY